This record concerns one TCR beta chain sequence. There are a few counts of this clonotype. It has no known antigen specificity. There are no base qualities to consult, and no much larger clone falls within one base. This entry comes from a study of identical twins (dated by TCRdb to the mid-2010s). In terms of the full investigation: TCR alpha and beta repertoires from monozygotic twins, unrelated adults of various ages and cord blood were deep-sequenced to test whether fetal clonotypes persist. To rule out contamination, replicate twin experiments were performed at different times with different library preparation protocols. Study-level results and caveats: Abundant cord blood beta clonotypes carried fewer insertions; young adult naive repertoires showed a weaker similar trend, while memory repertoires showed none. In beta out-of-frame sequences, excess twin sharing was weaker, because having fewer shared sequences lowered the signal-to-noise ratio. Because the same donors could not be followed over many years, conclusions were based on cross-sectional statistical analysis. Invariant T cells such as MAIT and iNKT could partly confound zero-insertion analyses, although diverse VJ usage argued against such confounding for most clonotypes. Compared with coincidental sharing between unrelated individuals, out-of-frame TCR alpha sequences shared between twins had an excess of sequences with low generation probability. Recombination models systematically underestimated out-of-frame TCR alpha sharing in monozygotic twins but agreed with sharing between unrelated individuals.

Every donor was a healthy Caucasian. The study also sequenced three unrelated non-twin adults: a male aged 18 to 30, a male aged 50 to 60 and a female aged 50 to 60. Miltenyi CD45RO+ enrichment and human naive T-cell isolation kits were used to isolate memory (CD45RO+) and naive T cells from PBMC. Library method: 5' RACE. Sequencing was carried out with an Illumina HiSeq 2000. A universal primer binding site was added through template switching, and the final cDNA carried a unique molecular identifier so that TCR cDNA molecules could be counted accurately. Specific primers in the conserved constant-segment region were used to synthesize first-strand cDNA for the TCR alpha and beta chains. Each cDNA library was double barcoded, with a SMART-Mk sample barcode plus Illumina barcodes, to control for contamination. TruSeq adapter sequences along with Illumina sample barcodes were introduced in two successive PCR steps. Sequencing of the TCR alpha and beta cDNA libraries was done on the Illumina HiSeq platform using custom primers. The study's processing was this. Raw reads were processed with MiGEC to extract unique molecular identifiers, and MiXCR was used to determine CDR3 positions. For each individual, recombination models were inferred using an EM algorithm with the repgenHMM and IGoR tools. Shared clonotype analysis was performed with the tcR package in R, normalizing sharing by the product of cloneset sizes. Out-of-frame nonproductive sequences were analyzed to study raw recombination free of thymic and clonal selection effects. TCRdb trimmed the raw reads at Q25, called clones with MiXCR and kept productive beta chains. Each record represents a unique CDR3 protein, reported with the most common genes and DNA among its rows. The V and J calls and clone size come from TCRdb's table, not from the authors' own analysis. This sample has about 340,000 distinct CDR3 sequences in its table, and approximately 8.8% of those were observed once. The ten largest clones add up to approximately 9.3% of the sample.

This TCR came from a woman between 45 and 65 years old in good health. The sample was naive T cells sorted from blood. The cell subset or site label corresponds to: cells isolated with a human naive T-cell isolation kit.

The sequenced DNA: TGCAGCGTTGAAGCCCTCGGGGGGAGAGGAGGCACAGATACGCAGTATTTT. The translation is CSVEALGGRGGTDTQYF. The chain is made from TRBV29-1 and TRBJ2-3; TRBD2 agrees with 7 junctional bases. From cysteine to phenylalanine, the CDR3 is 17 amino acids long. Here the CDR3 DNA is all that survives: 51 bases in frame from base 1. Trimming removed 1 base from V and 1 base from J; the gene matches leave 11 bases unexplained. CDR1 and CDR2, per the germline V gene, are SQVTM and ANQGSEA.